Listed below are T cell receptor beta chains from one sample, sequenced in a study of cytomegalovirus exposure and HLA in healthy donors. Libraries were prepared by immunoSEQ multiplex PCR; TCRdb keeps only in-frame clonotypes and omits some of them. Here the sample spans over 150,000 clones, 65% to 75% being singletons. Sequenced material: PBMCs. These TCRs come from a man aged 18 to 29 in good health and CMV-seronegative. Both conserved end residues are part of each CDR3.

J gene | V gene | CDR3 protein
TRBJ1-2 | TRBV25-1 | CASRLERDGYTF
TRBJ2-5 | TRBV5-1 | CASSLAAGGLQETQYF
TRBJ2-7 | TRBV7-2 | CASSFTRDRAYEQYF
TRBJ1-2 | TRBV2 | CASSRDINYGYTF
TRBJ1-1 | TRBV6-1 | CASRRDRGRNTEAFF
TRBJ2-1 | TRBV18 | CASSLPGGPPYNEQFF
TRBJ2-7 | TRBV9 | CASSVATGGYEQYF
TRBJ2-2 | TRBV5-1 | CASSLSGTANTGELFF
TRBJ1-2 | TRBV9 | CASSAQGVAYGYTF
TRBJ1-2 | TRBV4-1 | CASSQGGARAGYTF
. | TRBV19 | CASRTTSGGSYEQYF
TRBJ1-2 | TRBV19 | CASSAWGLNYGYTF
TRBJ2-3 | TRBV6-4 | CASRKGGGITDTQYF
TRBJ1-3 | TRBV6-1 | CASSVYRSSGNTIYF
TRBJ2-3 | TRBV19 | CASSIRAGQTDTQYF
TRBJ1-2 | TRBV7-9 | CASSLRERPNYGYTF
TRBJ2-7 | TRBV11-3 | CASSPRTGELYEQYF
TRBJ2-1 | TRBV5-1 | CASSPGQLNYNEQFF
TRBJ2-7 | TRBV7-2 | CASSLRQLIYEQYF
TRBJ1-6 | TRBV6-5 | CASSYGTDNSPLHF
TRBJ2-5 | TRBV27 | CASSGAGLLWETQYF
TRBJ2-5 | TRBV25-1 | CASSDIGQAVETQYF
TRBJ2-5 | TRBV10-3 | CAISELRGAGGETQYF
TRBJ1-1 | TRBV6-6 | CASTPPARGNTEAFF
TRBJ1-4 | TRBV6-6 | CASSPGAGESEKLFF
TRBJ2-3 | TRBV5-1 | CASSFERGTDTQYF